This passage covers 15 T cell receptor beta chains from one sample sequenced in a study of regulatory T cells in long-lasting Graves disease. Time point indicated: newly diagnosed GD, antithyroid drugs for less than 3 months. Making the TCR library involved RNA that had been extracted from PBMCs. Libraries of TCR beta came from iRepertoire HTBI primers plus Arm-PCR of CDR3 regions. TCRdb fed the multiplex PCR reads into MiXCR, producing one record per CDR3 protein. The data show roughly 610,000 distinct CDR3 sequences, with 15% to 20% seen just once and around 12% held by the top ten. This sample was shared with a second study, whose subject was T cells in Graves' hyperthyroidism and ophthalmopathy.

The sample consisted of peripheral blood mononuclear cells (PBMCs), taken at new diagnosis, from a patient treated with antithyroid drugs. These TCRs come from a man in his late teens or twenties with Graves disease.

This clonotype has at least ten counts. This chain uses TRBV5-1 with TRBJ2-3; TRBD1 agrees at 9 bases. V lost 0 bases to trimming and J lost 5 bases; unmatched junction nucleotides: 7. The germline gives CDR1 SGHRS, CDR2 YFSETQ. The length of the CDR3 is 16 residues. DNA of the CDR3: TGCGCCAGCAGCTTGGTATCTGGGACAGGGAAAGATACGCAGTATTTT. This gives the protein CASSLVSGTGKDTQYF.

Many counts were recorded for this clonotype. The rearrangement joins TRBV7-6 to TRBJ2-7; D tentatively fits TRBD1 or TRBD2 (6 bases each). CDR1 is SGHVS and CDR2 is FNYEAQ in the germline V gene. The CDR3 has 15 residues. The V end lost 5 bases, the J end lost 6 bases, and 20 bases lay between the germline ends. The CDR3 region is CASSQGGSKFSEQYF. The CDR3 nucleotides are TGTGCCAGCAGCCAAGGGGGGTCTAAATTCTCCGAGCAGTACTTC.

This clonotype was observed many times. The chain has TRBV12-3 or TRBV12-4 and TRBJ2-3; D is unclear. V was pared by 2 bases and J by 6 bases, with 18 bases between. This CDR3 has 16 amino acids. The CDR3 bases are TGTGCCAGCAGTTTATCGGGCTCAGGCTTCGCGGATACGCAGTATTTT. Protein product: CASSLSGSGFADTQYF.

V is TRBV19 and J is TRBJ1-5, with 11 bases lining up with TRBD1. V dropped 11 bases and J dropped 6; count of bases not matched to a gene: 9. The CDR3 has 14 residues. Germline assignment: CDR1 LNHDA and CDR2 SQIVND (reference sequence). The CDR3 DNA reads TGTGCCGTCTGGACAGGGGGCTACGGTCAGCCCCAGCATTTT. Amino acids: CAVWTGGYGQPQHF.

This clonotype has more than one count but fewer than ten. The rearrangement links TRBV29-1 to TRBJ2-7, with D unclear. This CDR3 has 12 amino acids. Germline V lookup: CDR1 SQVTM, CDR2 ANQGSEA. Between the trimmed V and J ends, which lost 3 bases and 1 base, there was a span of 7 bases. This CDR3 is CSVDVGSYEQYF. In DNA form, the CDR3 reads TGCAGCGTTGACGTGGGATCCTACGAGCAGTACTTC.

This clonotype was recorded many times. V usage is TRBV28 and J usage is TRBJ2-7, with TRBD2 matching over 10 bases. The CDR3 loop spans 16 amino acids. With 6 bases clipped from V and 0 bases from J, the junction kept 8 bases outside the gene matches. From germline, CDR1 is MDHEN and CDR2 SYDVKM. CDR3 sequence: CASRRTSGGLSYEQYF. The CDR3 nucleotides read TGTGCCAGCAGGAGGACTAGCGGAGGCCTCTCCTACGAGCAGTACTTC.

In this sample, this clonotype turned up a few times. The V and J genes are TRBV9 and TRBJ1-5; tentatively, D is TRBD1 (6 bases). The ends were cut back, 2 bases at V and 7 bases at J, with 10 bases in the middle. The CDR3 runs to 13 residues. Per the germline V gene, CDR1 is SGDLS and CDR2 is YYNGEE. The CDR3 bases are TGTGCCAGCAGCGTCGAAGGGGGACAGCCCCAGCATTTT. The encoded protein is CASSVEGGQPQHF.

This clonotype has ten or more counts. The CDR3, as DNA: TGTGCCAGCAGCAGGACCTCAAATGAGCAGTTCTTC. Its translation is CASSRTSNEQFF. The chain has TRBV3-1 and TRBJ2-1, with D hard to call. The V and J ends lost 5 bases and 7 bases respectively, with 9 bases between them. The CDR3 is 12 residues long. Germline V CDR1 and CDR2: LGHDT, YNNKEL (reference sequence).

The chain joins TRBV11-2 to TRBJ2-1; 12 bases agree with TRBD2. This CDR3 comprises 16 residues. Germline lookup yields CDR1 SGHAT and CDR2 FQNNGV. V shed 0 bases and J 7 bases; nucleotides not matched to a gene: 4. The CDR3 region is CASSLEGLAGRNEQFF. The CDR3 region has the DNA TGTGCCAGCAGCTTAGAAGGACTAGCGGGACGGAATGAGCAGTTCTTC.

The J gene is TRBJ2-4, the V gene TRBV11-2; D uncertain. Germline V gene sequence: CDR1 SGHAT, CDR2 FQNNGV. This CDR3 spans 14 amino acids. The germline V and J ends were trimmed by 3 bases and 0 bases, with 6 bases remaining between them. The DNA for the CDR3 is TGTGCCAGCAGCTTCGGAAGAGCCAAAAACATTCAGTACTTC. Amino acids: CASSFGRAKNIQYF.

This clonotype was recorded at least ten times. The rearrangement links TRBV27 to TRBJ1-2; a weak D match, TRBD1 (5 bases). Germline CDR1 is MNHEY and CDR2 is SMNVEV (reference sequence). CDR3 size: 13 residues. V was cut by 5 bases and J by 7 bases, with 14 bases left in between. DNA of the CDR3: TGTGCCAGCAGTCCGGGGCTACGTACTGGCTACACCTTC. Protein: CASSPGLRTGYTF.

The J gene is TRBJ1-5, the V gene TRBV19; D might be TRBD1 (5 bases). V shed 5 bases and J shed 3 bases, with 17 bases lying between them. The CDR3 is made up of 16 amino acids. Germline values: CDR1 LNHDA, CDR2 SQIVND (reference sequence). Here the CDR3 DNA reads TGTGCCAGTAGTCCCACGACCGGGACCCCCAATCAGCCCCAGCATTTT. It yields the protein CASSPTTGTPNQPQHF.

This clonotype was recorded at least ten times. The chain combines TRBV2 with TRBJ1-5; TRBD1 is a possible D gene (6 bases). The CDR3 is 15 amino acids. CDR1 SNHLY and CDR2 FYNNEI come from the germline V gene. V gave up 0 bases and J gave up 4 bases, with 10 bases separating them. CDR3 sequence: CASSEAWGQNQPQHF. Here the CDR3 DNA reads TGTGCCAGCAGTGAAGCGTGGGGACAAAATCAGCCCCAGCATTTT.

A few counts support this clonotype. The V gene is TRBV4-1, the J gene TRBJ2-7; 12 bases align to TRBD2. The CDR3 contains 16 residues. V was pared by 2 bases and J by 3 bases, with 5 bases of the junction left unmatched. Germline V gene sequence: CDR1 MGHRA, CDR2 YSYEKL. The CDR3 DNA reads TGCGCCAGCAGCCAACCCGGACTAGCGGGAAGCTACGAGCAGTACTTC. Translated: CASSQPGLAGSYEQYF.

The CDR3 sequence: CASSAIESSSYNEQFF. The CDR3 nucleotides read TGTGCCAGCAGCGCGATCGAGAGTAGCTCCTACAATGAGCAGTTCTTC. The chain joins TRBV5-6 to TRBJ2-1, with D hard to call. Trimming stripped 4 bases from V and 0 bases from J, with 14 bases between. Germline CDR1 is SGHDT and CDR2 is YYEEEE. The CDR3 extends over 16 amino acids.